The entry below describes one T cell receptor (beta chain). This entry comes from a study of shared clonotypes between healthy human individuals. Germline CDR1 reads SGHRS; CDR2 reads YFSETQ. Trimming cost V 2 bases and J 3 bases, with 15 bases left between them. The CDR3 sequence is 15 residues long. CD4+ cell separation produced CD45RA+ naive and CD45RA-negative memory subsets. The repertoire was sequenced with immunoSEQ multiplex PCR; TCRdb's copy has only in-frame clones and lacks some. Here the sample spans roughly 2 million clones, 95% being singletons. The chain links TRBV5-1 to TRBJ2-7; D is possibly TRBD1 (5 bases). The specimen was naive CD4+ T cells sorted from blood. The subset denotes: CD45RA+ positively selected. The sequence was collected from a man younger than 30 in good health. CDR3 sequence reads: CASSLTVTESYEQYF. The CDR3 bases are TGCGCCAGCAGCTTAACTGTGACAGAGAGCTACGAGCAGTACTTC.